The 14 T cell receptor beta chains below all came from one sample that was sequenced in a study of blood T cell repertoires in COVID-19. Using immunoSEQ multiplex PCR, the repertoire was profiled, and TCRdb retains in-frame clones only, with some absent. The table shows about 130,000 clones, with roughly nine tenths occurring only once. Sequenced sample: peripheral blood. Receptors were obtained from a man aged 55 to 69 with COVID-19, enrolled during active disease.

This chain connects TRBV5-1 to TRBJ2-5; TRBD2 agrees at 10 bases. The junction had 13 bases not matched to a gene; V was cut back by 4 bases and J by 7 bases. Germline-derived CDR1 and CDR2 are SGHRS and YFSETQ. This CDR3 comprises 16 residues. The CDR3 DNA reads TGCGCCAGCAGCACCGGACTAGCGGCTAACTTGGGGACCCAGTACTTC. It codes for CASSTGLAANLGTQYF.

A single count supports this clone. V is TRBV19 and J is TRBJ2-7, with D uncertain. The CDR3 is 14 amino acids. Germline values: CDR1 LNHDA, CDR2 SQIVND (reference sequence). V was cut by 4 bases and J by 0 bases, with 10 bases left in between. For the CDR3, the DNA is TGTGCCAGTAGTAGTGGTGGGCTCTCCTACGAGCAGTACTTC. Translating gives CASSSGGLSYEQYF.

The chain combines TRBV3-1 (or the pseudogene TRBV3-2) with TRBJ2-2; 9 bases match TRBD2. The CDR3 covers 17 residues. Germline assignment: CDR1 LGHDT and CDR2 YNNKEL (reference sequence). With V trimmed by 1 base and J by 0 bases, 3 bases remained unmatched. The DNA of the CDR3 is TGTGCCAGCAGCCAAGCGCTAGCGGGAACGAACACCGGGGAGCTGTTTTTT. Protein product: CASSQALAGTNTGELFF.

The V and J genes are TRBV30 and TRBJ1-1; 7 nucleotides agree with TRBD1. The length of the CDR3 is 15 residues. Per the germline V gene, CDR1 is GTSNPN and CDR2 is SVGIG (reference sequence). With V trimmed by 2 bases and J by 4 bases, 10 bases remained unmatched. In DNA form, the CDR3 reads TGTGCCTGGAGTAGCCTAGAGACAGGGAGCACTGAAGCTTTCTTT. Protein sequence: CAWSSLETGSTEAFF.

The chain carries TRBV28 and TRBJ2-7; 7 nucleotides match TRBD2. CDR1 and CDR2 from the germline V gene are MDHEN and SYDVKM. V gave up 8 bases and J gave up 2 bases; unmatched junction bases: 9. The CDR3 is made up of 14 amino acids. The CDR3 sequence: CASGGGGPPYEQYF. As DNA, the CDR3 is TGTGCCAGCGGGGGGGGAGGGCCCCCCTACGAGCAGTACTTC.

This clone occurred once. The gene calls are TRBV7-9 and TRBJ1-2, with D maybe TRBD1 (6 bases). The CDR3 extends over 14 amino acids. Between the trimmed V and J ends, which lost 5 bases and 2 bases, there was a span of 12 bases. Germline CDR1 is SEHNR and CDR2 is FQNEAQ (reference sequence). CDR3 in DNA: TGTGCCAGCAGCCCCGGGACACGAAACTATGGCTACACCTTC. Translated: CASSPGTRNYGYTF.

J is TRBJ2-7 and V is TRBV11-2; D may be TRBD1 (6 bases). Germline loops: CDR1 SGHAT, CDR2 FQNNGV. The germline V and J ends were trimmed by 0 bases and 5 bases, with 20 bases remaining between them. The CDR3 sequence is 17 residues long. This CDR3 reads CASSLDGDMGRVHEQYF. As DNA, the CDR3 is TGTGCCAGCAGCTTAGATGGGGACATGGGTAGGGTCCACGAGCAGTACTTC.

The DNA for the CDR3 is TGCGCCAGCAGCCCCTCGTGGGGGGACAATCAGCCCCAGCATTTT. It specifies CASSPSWGDNQPQHF. This sequence joins TRBV5-1 and TRBJ1-5, with D perhaps matching TRBD1 (5 bases). This CDR3 is built from 15 residues. The germline gives CDR1 SGHRS, CDR2 YFSETQ. V lost 4 bases, J lost 3 bases, and 14 bases lay in between.

The rearrangement uses TRBV7-2 and TRBJ2-5; D perhaps matches TRBD2 (5 bases). In germline, CDR1 is SGHTA, CDR2 FQGNSA. Trimming shortened V by 5 bases and J by 1 base, and 14 bases separated the two germline ends. The CDR3 has 15 residues. The CDR3 is CASSRRRGFQETQYF. The CDR3 bases are TGTGCCAGCAGCCGGCGGCGAGGGTTCCAAGAGACCCAGTACTTC.

The gene calls are TRBV29-1 and TRBJ2-2; TRBD2 might be the D (6 bases). V lost 5 bases, J lost 4 bases, and 11 bases lay in between. The CDR3 extends over 13 amino acids. CDR1 is SQVTM and CDR2 is ANQGSEA in the germline V gene. The CDR3 is CSVRLATTGELFF. Written as DNA, the CDR3 is TGCAGCGTTAGGCTAGCGACCACCGGGGAGCTGTTTTTT.

V and J are TRBV11-3 and TRBJ1-1, with 7 bases fitting TRBD1. Trimming at V came to 5 bases and at J to 1 base, leaving 10 bases not matched to a gene. CDR3 length equals 16 residues. The germline V gene encodes CDR1 SGHNT and CDR2 YENEEA. The CDR3 is CASSLQVGGRNTEAFF. DNA for the CDR3: TGTGCCAGCAGCCTCCAGGTAGGGGGCCGGAACACTGAAGCTTTCTTT.

The rearrangement joins TRBV5-1 to TRBJ2-7, with 9 bases identical to TRBD1. V was clipped by 0 bases and J by 0 bases; unmatched bases: 4. This CDR3 region has 16 residues. Per the germline V gene, CDR1 is SGHRS and CDR2 is YFSETQ. The CDR3 nucleotides read TGCGCCAGCAGCTTGGCCGGGGACAGGGTCTCCTACGAGCAGTACTTC. This sequence encodes CASSLAGDRVSYEQYF.

The chain is built from TRBV20-1 and TRBJ2-3; 8 nucleotides agree with TRBD2. CDR1 DFQATT and CDR2 SNEGSKA come from the germline V gene (reference sequence). This CDR3 is 15 amino acids long. V trimming: 3 bases; J trimming: 6 bases; junction bases outside the gene matches: 11. The CDR3 DNA follows: TGCAGTGCTAGTCCTCTTAGCGGGAATGATGATACGCAGTATTTT. Translating gives CSASPLSGNDDTQYF.

This rearrangement joins TRBV19 to TRBJ1-4, with D perhaps matching TRBD1 (5 bases). The CDR3 covers 14 residues. Trimming removed 3 bases from V and 7 bases from J, with 12 bases in between. The germline CDR1 and CDR2 sequences are LNHDA and SQIVND (reference sequence). The CDR3 protein is CASSMMQGTEKLFF. The CDR3, as DNA: TGTGCCAGTAGTATGATGCAGGGCACTGAAAAACTGTTTTTT.